These 9 T cell receptor beta chains share one sample of origin, sequenced in a study of T-cell reconstitution after alpha-beta-depleted transplantation in children. Unique molecular identifiers were incorporated when the TCRbeta library was constructed. TCRdb re-called the PCR reads through MiXCR, storing one row per CDR3 protein. The sample shows around 400,000 distinct CDR3 sequences, approximately 11% of them seen only once. Source: PBMCs from the stem cell graft donor, taken from the stem cell graft. The origin of the receptors is a human donor who donated a stem cell graft to a child with acute myeloid leukemia.

This clonotype was counted a few times. The V call is TRBV15, the J call TRBJ2-3; the D is unclear. The CDR3 runs to 13 residues. V was pared by 6 bases and J by 4 bases, with 11 bases between. The germline CDR1 and CDR2 sequences are LNHNV and YYDKDF (reference sequence). The CDR3 DNA follows: TGTGCCACCAGTAATAGGGTTTCAGATACGCAGTATTTT. This encodes CATSNRVSDTQYF.

The CDR3 reads CASSAVGEYNEQFF. As DNA, the CDR3 is TGTGCCAGCTCTGCCGTGGGGGAGTACAATGAGCAGTTCTTC. The V call is TRBV27, the J call TRBJ2-1; either TRBD1 or TRBD2 may fit D (5 bases each). The CDR3 is made up of 14 amino acids. Germline V CDR1 and CDR2: MNHEY, SMNVEV (reference sequence). The ends were cut back, 8 bases at V and 4 bases at J, with 15 bases in the middle.

This clonotype was counted a few times. V gene TRBV4-1 combines with J gene TRBJ2-7, with D hard to call. This CDR3 comprises 15 residues. V gave up 4 bases and J gave up 2 bases, with 15 bases separating them. Germline loops: CDR1 MGHRA, CDR2 YSYEKL. This CDR3 is CASSPNPTSTYEQYF. The CDR3 DNA reads TGCGCCAGCAGCCCCAACCCGACATCAACCTACGAGCAGTACTTC.

This clonotype was counted ten times or more. The chain links TRBV29-1 to TRBJ1-1; no definite D call. The germline CDR1 and CDR2 sequences are SQVTM and ANQGSEA. The CDR3 runs to 13 residues. V was shortened by 7 bases and J by 2 bases, with 14 bases between the two germline ends. The CDR3 is CSGRTRSNTEAFF. The CDR3 nucleotides are TGCAGCGGCCGAACACGATCAAACACTGAAGCTTTCTTT.

The chain couples TRBV29-1 to TRBJ2-1, with 8 bases fitting TRBD2. The CDR3 length is 13 residues. V was clipped by 3 bases and J by 8 bases; unmatched bases: 6. Germline loops: CDR1 SQVTM, CDR2 ANQGSEA. The CDR3 region is CSVDGLAGDEQFF. CDR3 nucleotide sequence: TGCAGCGTTGACGGACTAGCAGGGGATGAGCAGTTCTTC.

Comments on this clonotype: A read error is possible here, since a much larger clone lies one base away. This CDR3 is CASSYSNGAYTGELFF. The CDR3 nucleotides are TGTGCCAGCAGTTACTCGAACGGGGCCTACACCGGGGAGCTGTTTTTT. The rearrangement uses TRBV6-5 and TRBJ2-2; the D gene could be TRBD1 or TRBD2 (5 bases each). From germline, CDR1 is MNHEY and CDR2 SVGAGI. The CDR3 sequence is 16 residues long. V lost 0 bases, J lost 3 bases, and 11 bases lay in between.

The V call is TRBV28, the J call TRBJ2-2; a weak D match, TRBD1 (7 bases). The CDR3 is 14 residues long. V was cut by 11 bases and J by 4 bases, with 17 bases left in between. Germline CDR1 is MDHEN and CDR2 is SYDVKM. The CDR3: CAGSQGGLTGELFF. As DNA, the CDR3 is TGTGCCGGTTCCCAGGGGGGCCTCACCGGGGAGCTGTTTTTT.

The rearrangement uses TRBV7-9 and TRBJ1-2, with D perhaps matching TRBD1 (5 bases). From germline, CDR1 is SEHNR and CDR2 FQNEAQ (reference sequence). V shed 7 bases and J shed 8 bases, with 20 bases lying between them. The CDR3 contains 14 residues. This chain's CDR3 is CASTLGTAGKGYTF. DNA of the CDR3: TGTGCCAGCACCCTCGGGACGGCGGGGAAAGGCTACACCTTC. The full variable domain, completed using reference TRBV7-9 and TRBJ1-2, is DTGVSQNPRHKITKRGQNVTFRCDPISEHNRLYWYRQTLGQGPEFLTYFQNEAQLEKSRLLSDRFSAERPKGSFSTLEIQRTEQGDSAMYLCASTLGTAGKGYTFGSGTRLTVV.

The gene calls are TRBV25-1 and TRBJ2-5; possibly TRBD1 for D (6 bases). This CDR3 is 11 amino acids long. Germline lookup yields CDR1 MGHDK and CDR2 SYGVNS. V dropped 3 bases and J dropped 7 bases, with 6 bases sitting between them. As DNA, the CDR3 is TGTGCCAGCAGTGAGGGGGCGACCCAGTACTTC. Protein product: CASSEGATQYF.